The next 21 T cell receptor beta chains were all read from a single sample in a study of T cell responses to AZD1222 COVID-19 vaccine. Generated by immunoSEQ multiplex PCR, the TCRdb table keeps only in-frame clones and is missing some. The sample yields about 79,000 clones, 65% to 85% seen once. Sequenced here: peripheral blood, sampled on day 0 of AZD1222 vaccination. These TCRs come from an adult in good health.

By share, this clone ranks as medium-sized. The chain carries TRBV27 and TRBJ2-2, with D tentatively TRBD2 (6 bases). The CDR3 loop spans 16 amino acids. The germline gives CDR1 MNHEY, CDR2 SMNVEV (reference sequence). V was shortened by 10 bases and J by 0 bases, with 18 bases between the two germline ends. The CDR3 is CATQLTGGSNTGELFF. The CDR3 DNA is TGTGCCACTCAGTTAACCGGGGGTTCGAACACCGGGGAGCTGTTTTTT.

The chain is built from TRBV5-1 and TRBJ2-2, with D possibly TRBD2 on 5 matching bases. This CDR3 is built from 14 residues. CDR1 SGHRS and CDR2 YFSETQ come from the germline V gene. The ends were cut back, 7 bases at V and 6 bases at J, with 16 bases in the middle. The CDR3 DNA reads TGCGCCAGCCGCCCCCCGGGGATCGCCGGGGAGCTGTTTTTT. Translating it yields CASRPPGIAGELFF.

V is TRBV6-6 and J is TRBJ2-6; 8 bases map to TRBD2. The CDR3 sequence is 16 residues long. Looked up from germline, CDR1 is MNHNY and CDR2 is SVGAGI (reference sequence). V trimming: 4 bases; J trimming: 4 bases; junction bases outside the gene matches: 6. CDR3 sequence reads: CASSSAGGAGANVLTF. The CDR3 DNA follows: TGTGCCAGCAGTTCGGCGGGGGGTGCGGGGGCCAACGTCCTGACTTTC.

The chain joins TRBV5-1 to TRBJ2-1, with a possible D match to TRBD2 (5 bases). The V end was cut by 2 bases, the J end by 10 bases, with 16 bases between. The germline V gene has CDR1 SGHRS and CDR2 YFSETQ. CDR3 length: 14 amino acids. The CDR3 loop reads CASSLTGYLGEQFF. The CDR3 DNA sequence: TGCGCCAGCAGCTTAACGGGGTACCTGGGAGAGCAGTTCTTC.

V usage is TRBV11-3 and J usage is TRBJ2-1, with 11 bases identical to TRBD1. There are 15 residues in the CDR3. The germline V gene encodes CDR1 SGHNT and CDR2 YENEEA. V lost 3 bases, J lost 5 bases, and 3 bases stayed unmatched. CDR3 bases: TGTGCCAGCAGCTTGGGGACAGGGGGTAACAATGAGCAGTTCTTC. Protein sequence: CASSLGTGGNNEQFF.

The chain combines TRBV7-9 with TRBJ1-1; D is perhaps TRBD1 (6 bases). Per the germline V gene, CDR1 is SEHNR and CDR2 is FQNEAQ (reference sequence). Trimming stripped 5 bases from V and 5 bases from J, with 9 bases between. This CDR3 is 12 amino acids long. CDR3 residues: CASSPGQTEAFF. The CDR3 DNA reads TGTGCCAGCAGCCCGGGACAAACTGAAGCTTTCTTT.

V gene TRBV6-1 combines with J gene TRBJ2-7; weak D call: TRBD1 (6 bases). This CDR3 is built from 16 residues. The germline CDR1 and CDR2 sequences are MNHNS and SASEGT. The germline V and J ends were trimmed by 2 bases and 4 bases, with 18 bases remaining between them. CDR3 nucleotide sequence: TGTGCCAGCAGTGAATATCGGACAGTAGTAAATTACGAGCAGTACTTC. This encodes CASSEYRTVVNYEQYF.

The V gene is TRBV2, the J gene TRBJ1-1; D is ambiguous. V was trimmed by 2 bases and J by 3 bases, leaving 1 base between them. In germline, CDR1 is SNHLY, CDR2 FYNNEI. The CDR3 covers 11 residues. The CDR3 DNA follows: TGTGCCAGCAGTGAATACACTGAAGCTTTCTTT. It specifies CASSEYTEAFF.

The chain carries TRBV5-4 and TRBJ1-2, with 8 bases that match TRBD1. V lost 0 bases to trimming and J lost 3 bases; unmatched junction nucleotides: 1. Germline assignment: CDR1 SGHNT and CDR2 YYREEE (reference sequence). The CDR3 is 14 amino acids. The CDR3 sequence is CASSLVGQDYGYTF. In nucleotides, the CDR3 is TGTGCCAGCAGCTTGGTGGGACAGGACTATGGCTACACCTTC.

V gene TRBV7-2 combines with J gene TRBJ1-1, with 7 bases that match TRBD1. Germline trimming cut 4 bases from V and 5 bases from J; bases unmatched to any gene: 16. Germline values: CDR1 SGHTA, CDR2 FQGNSA. The CDR3 spans 17 residues. The DNA of the CDR3 is TGTGCCAGCAGCTCGAGATTACGACAGGGTTCGACTACTGAAGCTTTCTTT. It codes for CASSSRLRQGSTTEAFF.

The J gene is TRBJ2-1, the V gene TRBV3-1 (or the pseudogene TRBV3-2); 10 bases line up with TRBD2. Trimming took 7 bases from V and 10 from J; bases not matched to a gene: 13. CDR1 is LGHDT, CDR2 YNNKEL, per germline (reference sequence). The CDR3 loop spans 15 amino acids. CDR3 sequence reads: CASTPGAGGPKEQFF. CDR3 DNA sequence: TGTGCCAGCACCCCCGGAGCGGGAGGGCCTAAGGAGCAGTTCTTC.

Only a few counts were recorded for this clone. The V and J genes are TRBV2 and TRBJ2-7; TRBD1 is a possible D gene (6 bases). The V end lost 5 bases, the J end lost 5 bases, and 13 bases lay between the germline ends. Germline lookup yields CDR1 SNHLY and CDR2 FYNNEI. This CDR3 spans 13 amino acids. CDR3 protein: CASSPDSINEQYF. DNA for the CDR3: TGTGCCAGCAGTCCGGACAGTATAAACGAGCAGTACTTC.

The chain recombines TRBV29-1 with TRBJ2-7; TRBD1 matches 9 bases. CDR3 length: 12 amino acids. The germline V gene encodes CDR1 SQVTM and CDR2 ANQGSEA. Trimming at V came to 5 bases and at J to 6 bases, leaving 5 bases not matched to a gene. The DNA of the CDR3 is TGCAGCGTTACCGGGACAGGGACCGAGCAGTACTTC. It encodes CSVTGTGTEQYF.

The chain carries TRBV5-6 and TRBJ1-2; 11 bases line up with TRBD1. Unmatched junction bases numbered 11, after V lost 4 bases and J lost 0 bases. The CDR3 consists of 18 residues. CDR1 SGHDT and CDR2 YYEEEE come from the germline V gene. CDR3 bases: TGTGCCAGCAGCGAACTTACAGGACAGGGGGCTCCTAACTATGGCTACACCTTC. It codes for CASSELTGQGAPNYGYTF.

The DNA of the CDR3 is TGTGCCAGCAGTTACAGGGAGGTTGGTGGCTACACCTTC. Protein product: CASSYREVGGYTF. The chain carries TRBV12-3 or TRBV12-4 and TRBJ1-2, with TRBD1 as a possible D gene (6 bases). The V end lost 4 bases, the J end lost 7 bases, and 13 bases lay between the germline ends. The CDR3 extends over 13 amino acids.

This clone has more than one count but fewer than ten. The chain recombines TRBV18 with TRBJ1-6; TRBD1 matches 9 bases. Germline CDR1 reads KGHSH; CDR2 reads LQKENI. Trimming took 4 bases from V and 4 from J; bases not matched to a gene: 2. This CDR3 region has 15 residues. CDR3 in amino acids: CASSQDRGYNSPLHF. The CDR3 DNA sequence: TGTGCCAGCTCACAGGACAGGGGATATAATTCACCCCTCCACTTT.

The rearrangement joins TRBV12-3 or TRBV12-4 to TRBJ1-5; tentatively, D is TRBD1 (6 bases). V dropped 6 bases and J dropped 7 bases, with 13 bases sitting between them. The CDR3 contains 13 residues. This CDR3 is CASSVTGNQPQHF. The CDR3 region has the DNA TGTGCCAGCAGCGTAACAGGGAACCAGCCCCAGCATTTT.

The chain combines TRBV5-1 with TRBJ1-1, with D perhaps matching TRBD1 (5 bases). Trimming removed 5 bases at V and 2 bases at J, with 13 bases between. This CDR3 contains 14 residues. Germline V gene data show CDR1 as SGHRS and CDR2 as YFSETQ. The CDR3 spells CASSFQGPNTEAFF. The CDR3 DNA reads TGCGCCAGCAGTTTCCAGGGACCCAACACTGAAGCTTTCTTT.

The chain carries TRBV2 and TRBJ1-5; no clear D gene. The CDR3 is 15 residues long. V was clipped by 0 bases and J by 7 bases, with 13 bases between them. From germline, CDR1 is SNHLY and CDR2 FYNNEI. CDR3 nucleotides: TGTGCCAGCAGTGAAGCATTAGGAAACGGACAGCCCCAGCATTTT. This sequence encodes CASSEALGNGQPQHF.

This clone was detected only once. The chain has TRBV5-6 and TRBJ1-5; 8 bases agree with TRBD1. After removal of 3 bases from V and 6 bases from J, the junction contained 8 bases not matched to a gene. CDR1 and CDR2 from the germline V gene are SGHDT and YYEEEE. This CDR3 has 15 amino acids. The CDR3 region is CASSSRTGFFQPQHF. Written as DNA, the CDR3 is TGTGCCAGCAGCTCCAGGACAGGGTTCTTTCAGCCCCAGCATTTT.

V usage is TRBV9 and J usage is TRBJ2-3, with TRBD2 matching 7 bases. Germline V CDR1 and CDR2: SGDLS, YYNGEE. The CDR3 is made up of 15 amino acids. V was clipped by 4 bases and J by 5 bases; unmatched bases: 10. The CDR3 is CASSPRGGWVDTQYF. Here the CDR3 DNA reads TGTGCCAGCAGCCCCCGGGGAGGGTGGGTAGATACGCAGTATTTT.